The following is a T cell receptor beta chain sequence with its context. The sample belongs to a study of Ad26.COV2.S vaccination and SARS-CoV-2 variants. Clones were sequenced by immunoSEQ multiplex PCR, and TCRdb holds only the in-frame ones, with some missing. Here the sample spans roughly 180,000 clones, approximately 90% being singletons. The specimen comprised peripheral blood, sampled after recovery from COVID-19. The TCR originated in a human donor who had recovered from COVID-19.

The CDR3 sequence is CARSPSPSGGYEQYF. The CDR3 nucleotides are TGTGCCAGAAGCCCGTCACCCAGCGGGGGATACGAGCAGTACTTC. The rearrangement links TRBV5-3 to TRBJ2-7; TRBD2 matches 8 bases. TRBV5-3 is an open reading frame whose function is uncertain. The CDR3 runs to 15 residues. The J segment lost 4 bases and the V segment lost 4 bases, leaving 10 bases of the junction unmatched.